One and the same sample provided the 27 T cell receptor beta chains below, sequenced in a study of shared clonotypes between healthy human individuals. Clones were sequenced by immunoSEQ multiplex PCR, and TCRdb holds only the in-frame ones, with some missing. The top ten hold about 24% of the sample, which has about 680,000 clones, around 90% seen once. The naive CD8 population came from CD45RO-negative cells selected for CCR7, without terminally differentiated effector memory CD45RA+ cells. Material for sequencing was naive CD8+ T cells sorted from blood. Receptors originate from a young man in good health.

The chain joins TRBV27 to TRBJ2-1; TRBD2 matches at 13 bases. The CDR3 has 15 residues. The V gene end was trimmed by 8 bases and the J gene end by 7 bases; junction bases not matched to a gene: 8. Looked up from germline, CDR1 is MNHEY and CDR2 is SMNVEV (reference sequence). CDR3: CASVRGTSGTNEQFF. Here the CDR3 DNA reads TGTGCCAGCGTTAGGGGGACTAGCGGGACGAATGAGCAGTTCTTC.

The chain has TRBV7-9 and TRBJ2-7; perhaps TRBD2 as D (6 bases). The CDR3 extends over 16 amino acids. V dropped 4 bases and J dropped 5 bases, with 21 bases sitting between them. Per the germline V gene, CDR1 is SEHNR and CDR2 is FQNEAQ (reference sequence). This CDR3 is CASSSGTLGAPNEQYF. The CDR3 bases are TGTGCCAGCAGCTCCGGGACTCTTGGGGCCCCCAACGAGCAGTACTTC.

The chain combines TRBV5-1 with TRBJ1-1; no definite D call. The CDR3 is 13 amino acids. The V end lost 0 bases, the J end lost 4 bases, and 7 bases lay between the germline ends. Germline CDR1 is SGHRS and CDR2 is YFSETQ. The CDR3 loop is CASSLGLVTEAFF. CDR3 nucleotide sequence: TGCGCCAGCAGCTTGGGATTGGTCACTGAAGCTTTCTTT. Drawing the rest from reference TRBV5-1 and TRBJ1-1, the complete variable domain is KAGVTQTPRYLIKTRGQQVTLSCSPISGHRSVSWYQQTPGQGLQFLFEYFSETQRNKGNFPGRFSGRQFSNSRSEMNVSTLELGDSALYLCASSLGLVTEAFFGQGTRLTVV.

The chain carries TRBV6-5 and TRBJ2-2; a possible D gene is TRBD2 (6 bases). Germline CDR1 and CDR2: MNHEY and SVGAGI. Trimming stripped 7 bases from V and 3 bases from J, with 12 bases between. This CDR3 region has 14 residues. CDR3 bases: TGTGCCAGCACCCAGGGACTGTACACCGGGGAGCTGTTTTTT. It specifies CASTQGLYTGELFF.

The chain couples TRBV7-9 to TRBJ1-3; the D gene is possibly TRBD1 (5 bases). Germline lookup yields CDR1 SEHNR and CDR2 FQNEAQ (reference sequence). CDR3 length: 13 amino acids. Trimming shortened V by 5 bases and J by 4 bases, and 9 bases separated the two germline ends. The CDR3 bases are TGTGCCAGCAGCCCCGGGACGGGAAACACCATATATTTT. It translates to CASSPGTGNTIYF.

The CDR3 region has the DNA TGTGCCAGCAGCTTAGGGGGGACAGGGACTTTCTACGAGCAGTACTTC. Its protein product is CASSLGGTGTFYEQYF. This sequence joins TRBV7-8 and TRBJ2-7, with TRBD1 matching 9 bases. The CDR3 contains 16 residues. Germline CDR1 reads SGHVS; CDR2 reads FQNEAQ. V lost 1 base, J lost 3 bases, and 7 bases stayed unmatched.

J is TRBJ1-2 and V is TRBV5-6; D perhaps matches TRBD1 (6 bases). Between the trimmed V and J ends, which lost 0 bases and 5 bases, there was a span of 14 bases. This CDR3 has 15 residues. CDR1 and CDR2 (germline): SGHDT, YYEEEE. CDR3 DNA sequence: TGTGCCAGCAGCTTGGCAGGGGAATCCTGGTATGGCTACACCTTC. Protein: CASSLAGESWYGYTF. Looking up the rest from reference TRBV5-6 and TRBJ1-2 gives the full variable domain: DAGVTQSPTHLIKTRGQQVTLRCSPKSGHDTVSWYQQALGQGPQFIFQYYEEEERQRGNFPDRFSGHQFPNYSSELNVNALLLGDSALYLCASSLAGESWYGYTFGSGTRLTVV.

This clone was found once. The chain joins TRBV2 to TRBJ1-5; D is uncertain. The V and J ends lost 3 bases and 2 bases respectively, with 8 bases between them. In germline, CDR1 is SNHLY, CDR2 FYNNEI. The CDR3 contains 14 residues. CDR3 sequence: CASSERFGNQPQHF. The CDR3 DNA sequence: TGTGCCAGCAGTGAGAGGTTCGGCAATCAGCCCCAGCATTTT.

Comments on this clone: Other DNA sequences of this sample code for an identical CDR3. This chain uses TRBV15 with TRBJ2-1; TRBD1 aligns across 9 bases. Germline CDR1 is LNHNV and CDR2 is YYDKDF (reference sequence). CDR3 length equals 15 residues. J gave up 2 bases and V 3 bases, and 2 bases lay outside the gene matches. For the CDR3, the DNA is TGTGCCACCAGCAGGGACAGGGGTCCCTACAATGAGCAGTTCTTC. Its protein product is CATSRDRGPYNEQFF.

The V call is TRBV6-1, the J call TRBJ1-6, with 9 bases matching TRBD1. This CDR3 is built from 15 residues. V trimming: 4 bases; J trimming: 6 bases; junction bases outside the gene matches: 4. Per the germline V gene, CDR1 is MNHNS and CDR2 is SASEGT. CDR3 coding DNA: TGTGCCAGCAGTGTTGGGACAGGGTCTAATTCACCCCTCCACTTT. Protein product: CASSVGTGSNSPLHF.

CDR3 sequence reads: CASRSGLAGGPRNNEQFF. As DNA, the CDR3 is TGTGCCAGCAGATCGGGACTAGCGGGAGGGCCTAGGAACAATGAGCAGTTCTTC. The chain links TRBV27 to TRBJ2-1; 16 bases agree with TRBD2. V gave up 6 bases and J gave up 5 bases; unmatched junction bases: 10. CDR1 is MNHEY and CDR2 is SMNVEV in the germline V gene (reference sequence). The CDR3 consists of 18 residues.

As regards this clone: Other DNA sequences within the sample encode an identical CDR3. The chain combines TRBV27 with TRBJ2-1, with a weak D call TRBD1 (6 bases). The CDR3 length is 13 residues. Germline loops: CDR1 MNHEY, CDR2 SMNVEV (reference sequence). Trimming took off 2 bases at V and 4 bases at J, with 6 bases between the two ends. The DNA of the CDR3 is TGTGCCAGCAGTTTAACAGGGTACAATGAGCAGTTCTTC. It yields the protein CASSLTGYNEQFF.

V usage is TRBV7-2 and J usage is TRBJ1-5; possibly TRBD1 for D (5 bases). From germline, CDR1 is SGHTA and CDR2 FQGNSA. The V gene lost 2 bases and the J gene lost 6 bases, with 14 bases spanning the gap. The CDR3 is made up of 15 amino acids. The CDR3 nucleotides are TGTGCCAGCAGCTTAAGCCCAGGGTTGGGTCAGCCCCAGCATTTT. Protein: CASSLSPGLGQPQHF.

This chain uses TRBV27 with TRBJ2-3; 7 bases are shared with TRBD2. The CDR3 sequence is 16 residues long. The V segment lost 7 bases and the J segment 1 base; nucleotides outside the gene matches: 11. Germline V lookup: CDR1 MNHEY, CDR2 SMNVEV (reference sequence). The CDR3 loop reads CASTLGAGVGTDTQYF. Here the CDR3 DNA reads TGTGCCAGCACCTTAGGCGCGGGAGTGGGCACAGATACGCAGTATTTT.

The rearrangement joins TRBV19 to TRBJ1-1, with unresolved D. V gave up 4 bases and J gave up 4 bases, with 7 bases separating them. Germline V gives CDR1 LNHDA, CDR2 SQIVND (reference sequence). The CDR3 spans 12 residues. CDR3 sequence: CASSTYLTEAFF. In DNA, the CDR3 is TGTGCCAGTAGTACCTATCTCACTGAAGCTTTCTTT.

The genes are TRBV16 and TRBJ2-2; D remains ambiguous. This CDR3 comprises 15 residues. V was shortened by 2 bases and J by 2 bases, with 9 bases between the two germline ends. The V gene's germline CDR1 is KGHSY and CDR2 FQNENV. The CDR3 nucleotides read TGTGCCAGCAGCCAAGAAAACAGCAACACCGGGGAGCTGTTTTTT. It encodes CASSQENSNTGELFF.

V and J are TRBV5-4 and TRBJ2-7; D is uncertain. Looked up from germline, CDR1 is SGHNT and CDR2 is YYREEE (reference sequence). CDR3 size: 14 residues. Trimming shortened V by 4 bases and J by 2 bases, and 13 bases separated the two germline ends. CDR3 DNA: TGTGCCAGCAGCCCTGGTATCGGCGCCTACGAGCAGTACTTC. It specifies CASSPGIGAYEQYF.

As regards this clone: In the same sample, other DNA sequences code for this CDR3. The genes are TRBV7-9 and TRBJ2-1; TRBD2 matches 9 bases. Trimming at V came to 4 bases and at J to 4 bases, leaving 5 bases not matched to a gene. Germline V gives CDR1 SEHNR, CDR2 FQNEAQ (reference sequence). The CDR3 runs to 15 residues. The CDR3 loop reads CASSSLAGLYNEQFF. The CDR3 nucleotides read TGTGCCAGCAGCTCACTAGCGGGCTTATACAATGAGCAGTTCTTC.

The rearrangement joins TRBV28 to TRBJ2-7; 8 bases line up with TRBD2. The CDR3 contains 15 residues. Germline V gene sequence: CDR1 MDHEN, CDR2 SYDVKM. The V and J ends lost 10 bases and 3 bases, in that order; junction bases with no gene match: 14. The CDR3 nucleotides are TGTGCCACCGAATCACTAGCGGAGTCAGTCTACGAGCAGTACTTC. Encoded protein: CATESLAESVYEQYF.

CDR3 amino acids: CASSGIAAYNEQFF. The CDR3 nucleotides are TGTGCCAGCAGTGGAATAGCTGCCTACAATGAGCAGTTCTTC. The chain links TRBV6-1 to TRBJ2-1; D gene uncertain. Looked up from germline, CDR1 is MNHNS and CDR2 is SASEGT. The CDR3 is 14 residues long. Trimming stripped 4 bases from V and 2 bases from J, with 9 bases between.

The rearrangement uses TRBV15 and TRBJ2-7, with 8 bases fitting TRBD2. CDR1 LNHNV and CDR2 YYDKDF come from the germline V gene (reference sequence). This CDR3 contains 21 residues. The V segment lost 1 base and the J segment 1 base; nucleotides outside the gene matches: 21. CDR3 nucleotide sequence: TGTGCCACCAGCAGAGGACCCCCACAGGGATTATCAGCGGGAGTATCCTACGAGCAGTACTTC. Its protein is CATSRGPPQGLSAGVSYEQYF.

The chain carries TRBV6-5 and TRBJ2-1, with TRBD2 identical over 12 bases. J lost 9 bases, V lost 5 bases, and 8 bases had no gene match. Germline V lookup: CDR1 MNHEY, CDR2 SVGAGI. The CDR3 spans 15 residues. CDR3 amino acids: CASSPRLAGVLEQFF. In nucleotides, the CDR3 is TGTGCCAGCAGTCCACGACTAGCGGGAGTACTTGAGCAGTTCTTC.

The chain combines TRBV27 with TRBJ1-2, with 7 bases matching TRBD1. CDR3 length: 13 amino acids. V was pared by 5 bases and J by 5 bases, with 5 bases of the junction left unmatched. Germline-derived CDR1 and CDR2 are MNHEY and SMNVEV (reference sequence). The CDR3 spells CASSTRGEYGYTF. For the CDR3, the DNA is TGTGCCAGCAGTACCAGGGGGGAGTATGGCTACACCTTC.

The CDR3 DNA reads as TGTGCCAGCAGCGTAGATTCGCTAGCGGGAGGAAATGAGCAGTTCTTC. Translated, it gives CASSVDSLAGGNEQFF. The chain uses TRBV9 and TRBJ2-1, with TRBD2 matching 11 bases. V lost 0 bases to trimming and J lost 7 bases; unmatched junction nucleotides: 6. The CDR3 runs 16 residues. CDR1 and CDR2 from the germline V gene are SGDLS and YYNGEE.

The chain employs TRBV29-1 and TRBJ2-1, with 11 bases aligning to TRBD2. The germline V gene has CDR1 SQVTM and CDR2 ANQGSEA. The CDR3 is made up of 19 amino acids. The V gene end was trimmed by 1 base and the J gene end by 0 bases; junction bases not matched to a gene: 11. The CDR3 coding sequence is TGCAGCGTTGAAGGCCTTAGCGGGAGGGGGGGAAGCTCCTACAATGAGCAGTTCTTC. This codes for CSVEGLSGRGGSSYNEQFF.

The chain is built from TRBV28 and TRBJ2-1; 12 bases map to TRBD2. CDR3 length: 17 amino acids. V shed 3 bases, J shed 10 bases, and the junction held 13 bases outside the gene matches. Germline V gene data show CDR1 as MDHEN and CDR2 as SYDVKM. CDR3 in amino acids: CASSLPGLAGPRAEQFF. The CDR3 nucleotides are TGTGCCAGCAGTTTGCCTGGACTAGCGGGACCAAGAGCCGAGCAGTTCTTC.

The chain joins TRBV2 to TRBJ2-3; 9 nucleotides align to TRBD1. V was clipped by 5 bases and J by 3 bases; unmatched bases: 9. The CDR3 is 16 residues long. In germline, CDR1 is SNHLY, CDR2 FYNNEI. CDR3: CASSPPGTGTTDTQYF. As DNA, the CDR3 is TGTGCCAGCAGTCCGCCCGGGACAGGGACTACAGATACGCAGTATTTT.